Reported below is one T cell receptor beta chain. The target antigen is unknown. The data were obtained in a study of cytomegalovirus exposure and HLA in healthy donors. Whole-study context: Researchers previously reported finding 90 million to 130 million unique TCR beta sequences from about 200 million T cells.

Study-wide findings and caveats: TCR beta chain V- and J-gene trimming was linked, in a later analysis, to a missense variant in DCLRE1C. In a later analysis, at a false discovery rate of 0.05, under 20,000 TCR beta sequences were associated with HLA alleles.

Germline CDR1 MDHEN, CDR2 SYDVKM. The CDR3 covers 15 residues. After removal of 6 bases from V and 6 bases from J, the junction contained 13 bases not matched to a gene. 60 Vbeta and 13 Jbeta primers were used in PCR. Clones were sequenced by immunoSEQ multiplex PCR, and TCRdb holds only the in-frame ones, with some missing. Among over 250,000 clones, 65% to 85% were seen once, and the ten largest hold 2% to 2.5%. The rearrangement joins TRBV28 to TRBJ2-7; 8 positions match TRBD2. This sequence was found in a female donor in good health and CMV-seronegative. Sequencing input: PBMCs. CDR3 region: CASSNTGTRISEQYF. The CDR3, as DNA: TGTGCCAGCAGCAATACCGGGACTAGAATTTCCGAGCAGTACTTC.